The 31 T cell receptor beta chains listed next were all sequenced from one sample in a study. Each CDR3 protein is one row after TCRdb ran MiXCR on the 5' RACE reads. Here the sample spans under 35,000 distinct CDR3 sequences, under 30% being singletons. What was sequenced was naive CD4+ T cells sorted from a lymph node. As for subset: naive CD4+ T cells, CD4+CD45RA+CD25-. All receptors come from a female donor with breast cancer.

This clonotype was observed at least ten times. The chain combines TRBV24-1 with TRBJ1-5; 9 nucleotides line up with TRBD1. Germline V CDR1 and CDR2: KGHDR, SFDVKD. The length of the CDR3 is 17 residues. Trimming at V came to 3 bases and at J to 2 bases, leaving 7 bases not matched to a gene. The CDR3 sequence is CATSDRDRGRGNQPQHF. The CDR3 DNA follows: TGTGCCACCAGTGATCGTGACAGGGGGAGAGGCAATCAGCCCCAGCATTTT.

The rearrangement joins TRBV5-1 to TRBJ2-2; no clear D. This CDR3 spans 15 amino acids. V shed 2 bases and J shed 0 bases, with 8 bases lying between them. Per the germline V gene, CDR1 is SGHRS and CDR2 is YFSETQ. The CDR3 DNA follows: TGCGCCAGCAGCTTAAGCAGGCCGAACACCGGGGAGCTGTTTTTT. Residues: CASSLSRPNTGELFF.

This clonotype was seen a few times. The rearrangement uses TRBV4-1 and TRBJ1-1, with D tentatively TRBD1 (5 bases). The V end was cut by 4 bases, the J end by 0 bases, with 12 bases between. CDR1 is MGHRA, CDR2 YSYEKL, per germline. This CDR3 is built from 15 residues. The CDR3 spells CASSRPEGVNTEAFF. The DNA of the CDR3 is TGCGCCAGCAGCCGCCCTGAAGGGGTGAACACTGAAGCTTTCTTT.

This clonotype occurred once. The chain's CDR3 is CASSPGGRYGYTF. CDR3 in DNA: TGTGCCAGCAGTCCTGGAGGCCGATATGGCTACACCTTC. The genes are TRBV6-5 and TRBJ1-2, with D unresolved. This CDR3 contains 13 residues. Trimming cost V 5 bases and J 5 bases, with 12 bases left between them. CDR1 is MNHEY and CDR2 is SVGAGI in the germline V gene.

This clonotype was found many times. The chain combines TRBV7-9 with TRBJ1-1; the D gene is possibly TRBD1 (5 bases). CDR3 length: 13 amino acids. Per the germline V gene, CDR1 is SEHNR and CDR2 is FQNEAQ (reference sequence). Trimming took 5 bases from V and 5 from J, leaving 12 bases between them. CDR3 sequence: CASSATQGTEAFF. Here the CDR3 DNA reads TGTGCCAGCAGCGCAACTCAGGGAACTGAAGCTTTCTTT.

In DNA, the CDR3 is TGTGCCAGCAGTTACTCGACAGTTAAGAGCACTGAAGCTTTCTTT. Translated: CASSYSTVKSTEAFF. The V and J genes are TRBV6-5 and TRBJ1-1, with D perhaps matching TRBD1 (5 bases). The CDR3 runs to 15 residues. Germline CDR1 MNHEY, CDR2 SVGAGI. V lost 0 bases and J 4 bases, leaving 12 bases between the germline ends.

The rearrangement uses TRBV4-2 and TRBJ2-3, with a weak D call TRBD2 (6 bases). Germline V gives CDR1 LGHNA, CDR2 YNFKEQ. CDR3 size: 15 residues. V shed 0 bases and J shed 1 base, with 8 bases lying between them. The CDR3 spells CASSQDSSGTDTQYF. CDR3 sequence (DNA): TGTGCCAGCAGCCAAGACTCTAGCGGCACAGATACGCAGTATTTT.

This clonotype was seen a handful of times. The rearrangement uses TRBV20-1 and TRBJ2-5; TRBD2 aligns across 15 bases. Germline CDR1 is DFQATT and CDR2 is SNEGSKA (reference sequence). With V trimmed by 1 base and J by 10 bases, 7 bases remained unmatched. CDR3 length equals 15 residues. The CDR3 spells CSARGGLAGGGGQYF. The CDR3, as DNA: TGCAGTGCTAGAGGGGGACTAGCGGGGGGAGGCGGCCAGTACTTC.

About this clonotype: A much larger clone lies a single base off, so this may be a read error. The CDR3 coding sequence is TGTACCAGCAGTTGGGGAGGGATGGGCACTGAAGCTTTCTTT. Translating gives CTSSWGGMGTEAFF. V is TRBV12-3 or TRBV12-4 and J is TRBJ1-1; D call uncertain. This CDR3 contains 14 residues.

V and J are TRBV12-3 or TRBV12-4 and TRBJ2-3; a weak D match, TRBD2 (5 bases). The CDR3 covers 13 residues. V gave up 5 bases and J gave up 7 bases, with 13 bases separating them. The CDR3 spells CASSNLDYYTQYF. The DNA for the CDR3 is TGTGCCAGCAGTAACCTCGACTACTATACGCAGTATTTT.

In its sample, this clonotype ranks as medium-sized. This chain uses TRBV7-9 with TRBJ2-4, with D unclear. This CDR3 spans 11 amino acids. Trimming took 5 bases from V and 13 from J, leaving 12 bases between them. Germline CDR1 is SEHNR and CDR2 is FQNEAQ (reference sequence). For the CDR3, the DNA is TGTGCCAGCAGCCCCCAACACGTGCAGTACTTC. Amino acid sequence: CASSPQHVQYF.

This chain links TRBV20-1 with TRBJ2-7; 14 bases align to TRBD2. After removal of 5 bases from V and 7 bases from J, the junction contained 13 bases not matched to a gene. This CDR3 has 16 residues. Germline V gene sequence: CDR1 DFQATT, CDR2 SNEGSKA (reference sequence). In nucleotides, the CDR3 is TGCAGTGCTCCCGGGACTAGCGGGAGCCTGTCTAGGGAGCAGTACTTC. Translating it yields CSAPGTSGSLSREQYF.

As regards this clonotype: Sequence at one end of the junction differs from germline and may be a read error. This chain uses TRBV9 with TRBJ2-1; D gene ambiguous. Germline V gene data show CDR1 as SGDLS and CDR2 as YYNGEE. This CDR3 is 16 amino acids long. The CDR3 DNA follows: TGTGCCAGCAGCGTAGATCCCGGTACGTTAGGCAATGGGCAGTTCTTC. Translating it yields CASSVDPGTLGNGQFF.

The chain is built from TRBV27 and TRBJ1-5; 7 bases match TRBD1. Germline values: CDR1 MNHEY, CDR2 SMNVEV (reference sequence). The ends lost 6 bases at V and 5 bases at J; junction bases unmatched: 16. This CDR3 region has 17 residues. The CDR3 sequence is CASSPQGTGPGDQPQHF. CDR3 DNA sequence: TGTGCCAGCAGCCCACAGGGGACCGGACCGGGGGATCAGCCCCAGCATTTT.

The sample holds a few counts of this clonotype. The chain recombines TRBV20-1 with TRBJ2-7; D may correspond to TRBD1 or TRBD2 (5 bases each). There are 17 residues in the CDR3. Germline CDR1 and CDR2: DFQATT and SNEGSKA (reference sequence). V dropped 0 bases and J dropped 3 bases, with 21 bases sitting between them. CDR3 amino acids: CSARDPRLGAGDYEQYF. In DNA, the CDR3 is TGCAGTGCTAGAGATCCCCGCCTCGGGGCAGGAGACTACGAGCAGTACTTC.

The chain carries TRBV12-3 or TRBV12-4 and TRBJ2-7; 7 nucleotides line up with TRBD2. The CDR3 covers 12 residues. V lost 5 bases, J lost 7 bases, and 5 bases stayed unmatched. Here the CDR3 reads CASSVGGLEQYF. CDR3 sequence (DNA): TGTGCCAGCAGTGTGGGAGGGCTGGAGCAGTACTTC.

This clonotype is termed medium-sized. V gene TRBV10-3 combines with J gene TRBJ2-1, with 9 nucleotides matching TRBD1. V gave up 5 bases and J gave up 7 bases; unmatched junction bases: 9. The CDR3 has 15 residues. Germline V gives CDR1 ENHRY, CDR2 SYGVKD. In DNA, the CDR3 is TGTGCCATCAGTAGGCGGGACAGGGAGGGGAATGAGCAGTTCTTC. Its protein is CAISRRDREGNEQFF.

In DNA, the CDR3 is TGTGCCAGCAGTCGCTCTCCTGGTAACGTTGCTTTCTTT. Translation gives CASSRSPGNVAFF. The V and J genes are TRBV25-1 and TRBJ1-1; D is undetermined. The CDR3 totals 13 residues. Between the trimmed V and J ends, which lost 5 bases and 11 bases, there was a span of 18 bases. Germline lookup yields CDR1 MGHDK and CDR2 SYGVNS. Full variable domain (rest looked up from reference TRBV25-1 and TRBJ1-1): EADIYQTPRYLVIGTGKKITLECSQTMGHDKMYWYQQDPGMELHLIHYSYGVNSTEKGDLSSESTVSRIRTEHFPLTLESARPSHTSQYLCASSRSPGNVAFFGQGTRLTVV.

The rearrangement joins TRBV7-9 to TRBJ1-1; D is unclear. This CDR3 has 13 amino acids. The V end was cut by 2 bases, the J end by 12 bases, with 16 bases between. Germline CDR1 is SEHNR and CDR2 is FQNEAQ (reference sequence). CDR3 region: CASSLSNIGRTFF. CDR3 bases: TGTGCCAGCAGCTTAAGCAACATCGGGAGAACTTTCTTT.

The chain uses TRBV24-1 and TRBJ1-1; D remains ambiguous. Deletions cut 4 bases from V and 11 bases from J, with 16 bases between. Germline CDR1 KGHDR, CDR2 SFDVKD. This CDR3 has 13 amino acids. CDR3 in amino acids: CATSDEITLEAFF. CDR3 nucleotide sequence: TGTGCCACCAGTGACGAGATAACCCTAGAGGCTTTCTTT.

This clonotype rates as medium-sized (0.01 to 0.1%). This chain connects TRBV20-1 to TRBJ2-5; 10 bases are shared with TRBD2. CDR1 and CDR2 from the germline V gene are DFQATT and SNEGSKA (reference sequence). The CDR3 has 14 amino acids. Germline trimming cut 5 bases from V and 4 bases from J; bases unmatched to any gene: 7. The CDR3 here is CSAERGGRGETQYF. The CDR3 DNA follows: TGCAGTGCTGAGCGGGGGGGCCGGGGAGAGACCCAGTACTTC.

At least ten counts were recorded for this clonotype. The chain uses TRBV5-1 and TRBJ2-1, with a tentative D call TRBD2 (5 bases). Per the germline V gene, CDR1 is SGHRS and CDR2 is YFSETQ. The CDR3 spans 14 residues. V was cut by 1 base and J by 8 bases, with 13 bases left in between. The CDR3, as DNA: TGCGCCAGCAGCTTGCGACGGACTGGGGATGAGCAGTTCTTC. Its protein is CASSLRRTGDEQFF.

The chain joins TRBV29-1 to TRBJ2-3, with TRBD1 matching 8 bases. This CDR3 comprises 13 residues. The germline V gene has CDR1 SQVTM and CDR2 ANQGSEA. Trimming took 8 bases from V and 4 from J; bases not matched to a gene: 8. CDR3 DNA: TGCAGCATCCGACAGGGGTGGGCAGATACGCAGTATTTT. Its translation is CSIRQGWADTQYF.

This chain joins TRBV20-1 and TRBJ2-3, with D perhaps matching TRBD1 (6 bases). Germline CDR1 reads DFQATT; CDR2 reads SNEGSKA (reference sequence). This CDR3 contains 13 residues. V was trimmed by 6 bases and J by 4 bases, leaving 14 bases between them. CDR3 nucleotide sequence: TGCAGTGCCCCACTGGGGGCCTCAGATACGCAGTATTTT. As protein: CSAPLGASDTQYF.

The chain joins TRBV6-5 to TRBJ1-3; TRBD1 matches 8 bases. Germline V gives CDR1 MNHEY, CDR2 SVGAGI. The CDR3 has 16 residues. V lost 6 bases to trimming and J lost 0 bases; unmatched junction nucleotides: 7. The CDR3 DNA reads TGTGCCAGCAGCCCCTGGACAGGGACCTCTGGAAACACCATATATTTT. Its protein is CASSPWTGTSGNTIYF.

The chain carries TRBV4-3 and TRBJ2-7; a weak D match, TRBD2 (6 bases). The germline CDR1 and CDR2 sequences are LGHNA and YSLEER. V lost 0 bases to trimming and J lost 10 bases, with 16 bases between them. The CDR3 spans 14 residues. The CDR3 loop reads CASSQDRAGGLQYF. CDR3 DNA sequence: TGCGCCAGCAGCCAAGATAGAGCGGGCGGATTACAGTACTTC.

The chain employs TRBV30 and TRBJ2-1; the D is unclear. In germline, CDR1 is GTSNPN, CDR2 SVGIG (reference sequence). Trimming cost V 0 bases and J 5 bases, with 11 bases left between them. The CDR3 runs 14 residues. The CDR3 nucleotides read TGTGCCTGGAGTGTTGTGAGCGAAGACAATGAGCAGTTCTTC. Translating it yields CAWSVVSEDNEQFF.

This clonotype was seen more than once but under ten times. This chain uses TRBV5-1 with TRBJ1-5; unclear D gene. Trimming stripped 5 bases from V and 0 bases from J, with 6 bases between. CDR1 is SGHRS and CDR2 is YFSETQ in the germline V gene. This CDR3 is 13 amino acids long. CDR3 protein: CASRQDSNQPQHF. The CDR3, as DNA: TGCGCCAGCAGGCAGGATAGCAATCAGCCCCAGCATTTT.

Only one count was recorded for this clonotype. J is TRBJ2-3 and V is TRBV12-3 or TRBV12-4, with 10 bases aligning to TRBD2. This CDR3 is built from 15 residues. V was pared by 8 bases and J by 6 bases, with 11 bases of the junction left unmatched. DNA of the CDR3: TGTGCCAGCCTGTGGAGCGGGGGGGCAGACGATACGCAGTATTTT. It translates to CASLWSGGADDTQYF.

This clonotype is medium-sized by share. V usage is TRBV4-2 and J usage is TRBJ2-5; 13 nucleotides agree with TRBD2. This CDR3 is 16 amino acids long. Germline CDR1 is LGHNA and CDR2 is YNFKEQ. Losses at the gene ends were 4 bases for V and 2 bases for J; bases not matched to a gene: 4. The DNA for the CDR3 is TGTGCCAGCAGCCGAAGACTAGCGGGGGGACAAGAGACCCAGTACTTC. It encodes CASSRRLAGGQETQYF.

This chain connects TRBV5-1 to TRBJ2-3; tentative D call: TRBD2 (5 bases). The V and J ends lost 4 bases and 2 bases respectively, with 20 bases between them. The CDR3 consists of 17 residues. Per germline, CDR1 SGHRS and CDR2 YFSETQ. The CDR3 nucleotides are TGCGCCAGCAGCCGGGTGGGTTCTGGACTTATCACAGATACGCAGTATTTT. Translation gives CASSRVGSGLITDTQYF.